The 8 T cell receptor beta chains given below trace back to one sample, sequenced in a study of cytomegalovirus exposure and HLA in healthy donors. Both 60 Vbeta primers and 13 Jbeta primers went into the PCR. Using immunoSEQ multiplex PCR, the repertoire was profiled, and TCRdb retains in-frame clones only, with some absent. Here the sample spans 150,000 to 200,000 clones, 77% being singletons. The source material was PBMCs. Source of these receptors: a man aged 18 to 29 in good health and CMV-seronegative.

The chain carries TRBV7-2 and TRBJ1-6, with 7 bases aligning to TRBD1. CDR1 and CDR2 (germline): SGHTA, FQGNSA. Trimming at V came to 2 bases and at J to 6 bases, leaving 1 base not matched to a gene. This CDR3 is built from 14 residues. The CDR3 loop reads CASSLNRGNSPLHF. The CDR3 nucleotides read TGTGCCAGCAGCTTAAACAGGGGTAATTCACCCCTCCACTTT.

The CDR3 bases are TGTGCCAGATCCCCGGGAATTGAGTGTGAGCAGTTCTTC. Translating gives CARSPGIECEQFF. The V call is TRBV2, the J call TRBJ2-1, with a weak D call TRBD2 (5 bases). The CDR3 has 13 residues. CDR1 and CDR2 from the germline V gene are SNHLY and FYNNEI. The V gene lost 9 bases and the J gene lost 9 bases, with 18 bases spanning the gap.

The chain has TRBV23-1 and TRBJ2-1; 12 bases match TRBD2. TRBV23-1 is an ORF, and what it does is uncertain. The CDR3 is 14 amino acids. J lost 5 bases, V lost 10 bases, and 6 bases had no gene match. The CDR3 spells CANPLAGGDNEQFF. The DNA of the CDR3 is TGCGCCAACCCACTAGCGGGAGGTGACAATGAGCAGTTCTTC.

This chain links TRBV6-6 with TRBJ1-3; D ambiguous. This CDR3 region has 15 residues. Germline V gives CDR1 MNHNY, CDR2 SVGAGI (reference sequence). Between the trimmed V and J ends, which lost 6 bases and 0 bases, there was a span of 12 bases. Here the CDR3 DNA reads TGTGCCAGCAGGCCAAGCTTCACCTCTGGAAACACCATATATTTT. Encoded protein: CASRPSFTSGNTIYF.

The chain is built from TRBV15 and TRBJ2-7, with 7 bases that match TRBD1. After removal of 5 bases from V and 0 bases from J, the junction contained 4 bases not matched to a gene. CDR1 and CDR2 (germline): LNHNV, YYDKDF (reference sequence). This CDR3 is 14 amino acids long. CDR3: CATSPTGTSYEQYF. The DNA of the CDR3 is TGTGCCACCAGCCCGACAGGGACCTCCTACGAGCAGTACTTC.

CDR3 nucleotide sequence: TGTGCCAGCAGCCAGTTCGCTCGGGGGTCCACAGATACGCAGTATTTT. Its protein is CASSQFARGSTDTQYF. The chain couples TRBV11-2 to TRBJ2-3; tentatively, D is TRBD2 (6 bases). Trimming removed 5 bases from V and 2 bases from J, with 17 bases in between. This CDR3 contains 16 residues. Germline-derived CDR1 and CDR2 are SGHAT and FQNNGV. Looking up the rest from reference TRBV11-2 and TRBJ2-3 gives the full variable domain: EAGVAQSPRYKIIEKRQSVAFWCNPISGHATLYWYQQILGQGPKLLIQFQNNGVVDDSQLPKDRFSAERLKGVDSTLKIQPAKLEDSAVYLCASSQFARGSTDTQYFGPGTRLTVL.

The CDR3 region is CASSLGPSGPNQHF. CDR3 DNA: TGTGCCAGCAGCTTAGGCCCCTCAGGGCCCAATCAGCATTTT. The chain is built from TRBV7-2 and TRBJ1-5, with a possible D match to TRBD1 (5 bases). Per the germline V gene, CDR1 is SGHTA and CDR2 is FQGNSA. This CDR3 has 14 amino acids. The germline V and J ends were trimmed by 1 base and 13 bases, with 17 bases remaining between them.

About this clone: Relative to the germline gene, one junction end is altered; a read error may explain this. The J gene is TRBJ2-1, the V gene TRBV7-9; no clear D. The germline CDR1 and CDR2 sequences are SEHNR and FQNEAQ (reference sequence). The CDR3 has 12 residues. The CDR3 DNA sequence: TGTTCCAGCAGCTTCCGGTACAATGAGCAGTTCTTC. Translation gives CSSSFRYNEQFF.